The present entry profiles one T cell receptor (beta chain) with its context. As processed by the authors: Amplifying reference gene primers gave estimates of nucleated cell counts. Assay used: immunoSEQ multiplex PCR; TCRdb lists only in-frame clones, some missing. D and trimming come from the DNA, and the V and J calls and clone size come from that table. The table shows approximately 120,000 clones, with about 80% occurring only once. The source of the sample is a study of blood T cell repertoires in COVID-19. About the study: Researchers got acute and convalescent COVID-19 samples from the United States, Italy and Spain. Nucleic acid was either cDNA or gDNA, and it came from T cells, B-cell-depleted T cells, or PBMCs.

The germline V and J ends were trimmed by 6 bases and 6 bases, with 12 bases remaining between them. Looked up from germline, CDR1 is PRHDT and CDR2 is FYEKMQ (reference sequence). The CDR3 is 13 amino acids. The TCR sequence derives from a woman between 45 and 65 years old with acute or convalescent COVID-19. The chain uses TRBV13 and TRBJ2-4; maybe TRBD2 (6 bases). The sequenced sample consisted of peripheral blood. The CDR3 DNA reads TGTGCCAGCAGGATCGGAGGGACAAACATTCAGTACTTC. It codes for CASRIGGTNIQYF.